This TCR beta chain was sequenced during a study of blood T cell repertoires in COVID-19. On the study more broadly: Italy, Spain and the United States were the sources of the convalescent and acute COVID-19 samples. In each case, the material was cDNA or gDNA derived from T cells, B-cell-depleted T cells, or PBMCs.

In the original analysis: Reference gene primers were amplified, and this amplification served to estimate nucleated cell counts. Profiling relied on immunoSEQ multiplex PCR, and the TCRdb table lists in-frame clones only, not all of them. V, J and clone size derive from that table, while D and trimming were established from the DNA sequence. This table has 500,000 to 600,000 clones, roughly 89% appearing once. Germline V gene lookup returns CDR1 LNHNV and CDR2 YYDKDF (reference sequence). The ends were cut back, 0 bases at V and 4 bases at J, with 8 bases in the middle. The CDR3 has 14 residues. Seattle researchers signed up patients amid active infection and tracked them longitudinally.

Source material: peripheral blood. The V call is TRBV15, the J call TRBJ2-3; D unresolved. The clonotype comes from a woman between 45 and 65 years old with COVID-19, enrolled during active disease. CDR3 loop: CATSRDIGSDTQYF. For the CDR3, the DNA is TGTGCCACCAGCAGAGATATTGGCTCAGATACGCAGTATTTT.